The 13 T cell receptor beta chains presented below share a single source sample, sequenced in a study of blood T cell repertoires in COVID-19. The table came from immunoSEQ multiplex PCR; TCRdb's copy has only in-frame clones and leaves some out. The data show roughly 200,000 clones, roughly 80% seen once. Sequencing was done on a sample of PBMCs or T cells enriched from blood (not recorded which). The source of these receptors is a woman aged 60 to 75 with acute COVID-19.

The chain employs TRBV18 and TRBJ1-2, with 10 nucleotides matching TRBD1. There are 13 residues in the CDR3. Trimming took 2 bases from V and 8 from J; bases not matched to a gene: 2. From germline, CDR1 is KGHSH and CDR2 LQKENI. CDR3 residues: CASSPGTGVGYTF. The CDR3 nucleotides are TGTGCCAGCTCACCAGGGACAGGGGTCGGCTACACCTTC.

The chain is built from TRBV28 and TRBJ1-2; TRBD1 is a possible D gene (5 bases). V lost 5 bases and J lost 4, with 14 bases in between. The CDR3 totals 14 residues. Germline CDR1 reads MDHEN; CDR2 reads SYDVKM. The CDR3 region has the DNA TGTGCCAGCAGTCCCCCGGGGGTGAGCTATGGCTACACCTTC. Protein sequence: CASSPPGVSYGYTF.

The chain links TRBV7-2 to TRBJ2-3; D gene uncertain. This CDR3 region has 14 residues. The germline V and J ends were trimmed by 5 bases and 6 bases, with 15 bases remaining between them. Germline V gene lookup returns CDR1 SGHTA and CDR2 FQGNSA. CDR3 sequence reads: CASSDTWALDTQYF. DNA for the CDR3: TGTGCCAGCAGCGACACATGGGCTCTGGATACGCAGTATTTT.

The V gene is TRBV28, the J gene TRBJ2-5, with D tentatively TRBD1 (5 bases). CDR1 MDHEN and CDR2 SYDVKM come from the germline V gene. The CDR3 totals 13 residues. V was clipped by 6 bases and J by 5 bases, with 13 bases between them. The CDR3 nucleotides read TGTGCCAGCAGCCGCAGGGTAATGGAGACCCAGTACTTC. Translated: CASSRRVMETQYF.

The chain employs TRBV29-1 and TRBJ2-7; TRBD1 agrees at 9 bases. The CDR3 sequence is 14 residues long. Germline loops: CDR1 SQVTM, CDR2 ANQGSEA. The V segment lost 5 bases and the J segment 5 bases; nucleotides outside the gene matches: 10. The CDR3 nucleotides read TGCAGCGTTCCCCTCGGGACAGGGTGGAACGAGCAGTACTTC. Translation: CSVPLGTGWNEQYF.

The CDR3 DNA reads TGTGCCAGCAGCCAAGATACGACAGCTGAAAAACTGTTTTTT. Translated: CASSQDTTAEKLFF. The J gene is TRBJ1-4, the V gene TRBV3-1 (or the pseudogene TRBV3-2); TRBD1 might be the D (5 bases). Germline-derived CDR1 and CDR2 are LGHDT and YNNKEL (reference sequence). V was cut by 0 bases and J by 7 bases, with 9 bases left in between. The CDR3 is 14 residues long.

The chain combines TRBV5-4 with TRBJ2-3; 7 positions agree with TRBD2. Germline CDR1 reads SGHNT; CDR2 reads YYREEE (reference sequence). With 0 bases clipped from V and 4 bases from J, the junction kept 11 bases outside the gene matches. The CDR3 is 17 residues long. The CDR3 loop is CASSLGAAGRGPDTQYF. For the CDR3, the DNA is TGTGCCAGCAGCTTGGGCGCCGCGGGGAGGGGACCAGATACGCAGTATTTT.

This rearrangement joins TRBV27 to TRBJ2-4; 10 positions agree with TRBD1. The germline CDR1 and CDR2 sequences are MNHEY and SMNVEV (reference sequence). V lost 9 bases and J lost 9; bases outside the gene matches: 5. The CDR3 consists of 12 residues. The CDR3 coding sequence is TGTGCCAGTGGCGGACAGGGGGGCATTCAGTACTTC. Translated: CASGGQGGIQYF.

V and J are TRBV7-5 and TRBJ1-2. TRBV7-5 has pseudogene status. The CDR3 has 10 amino acids. CDR3 sequence: CARRRLGYTF. In DNA, the CDR3 is TGTGCCAGAAGGCGTCTTGGCTACACCTTC.

This rearrangement joins TRBV28 to TRBJ1-2; TRBD1 matches at 11 bases. The CDR3 is 18 residues long. Trimming at V came to 4 bases and at J to 6 bases, leaving 16 bases not matched to a gene. The germline V gene encodes CDR1 MDHEN and CDR2 SYDVKM. This CDR3 is CASSSTLRDRGSKNGYTF. The DNA of the CDR3 is TGTGCCAGCAGTTCAACCCTCCGGGACAGGGGGTCTAAAAATGGCTACACCTTC.

The CDR3 is CASLLAWNTGELFF. The CDR3 DNA follows: TGTGCCAGCCTACTAGCGTGGAACACCGGGGAGCTGTTTTTT. This chain links TRBV27 with TRBJ2-2; 7 nucleotides agree with TRBD2. Germline V CDR1 and CDR2: MNHEY, SMNVEV (reference sequence). The CDR3 loop spans 14 amino acids. The junction had 4 bases not matched to a gene; V was cut back by 8 bases and J by 1 base.

The J gene is TRBJ1-1, the V gene TRBV14, with D unresolved. The CDR3 runs to 15 residues. The V end lost 1 base, the J end lost 6 bases, and 15 bases lay between the germline ends. CDR1 and CDR2 (germline): SGHDN, FVKESK. The CDR3 DNA reads TGTGCCAGCAGCCAAGTTCGGAGCTCGTCAGCTGAAGCTTTCTTT. Translation: CASSQVRSSSAEAFF.

V gene TRBV11-2 combines with J gene TRBJ1-2; tentatively, D is TRBD1 (6 bases). V shed 2 bases and J shed 4 bases, with 14 bases lying between them. There are 15 residues in the CDR3. Germline loops: CDR1 SGHAT, CDR2 FQNNGV. The chain's CDR3 is CASSLSPDRSYGYTF. CDR3 DNA sequence: TGTGCCAGCAGCTTATCCCCGGACAGATCCTATGGCTACACCTTC. The whole variable domain, filled in from reference TRBV11-2 and TRBJ1-2, reads EAGVAQSPRYKIIEKRQSVAFWCNPISGHATLYWYQQILGQGPKLLIQFQNNGVVDDSQLPKDRFSAERLKGVDSTLKIQPAKLEDSAVYLCASSLSPDRSYGYTFGSGTRLTVV.